This T cell receptor beta chain was sequenced during a study of T-cell memory formation after mild COVID-19. Study-wide results and limits: Those CD4+ clones that contracted were mainly in CM and EM (CD8+ ones in EMRA). Pre-infection memory carried some responding clones, suggesting that cross-reactive memory joined. Confirmation was lacking for SARS-CoV-2 specificity of second-wave clones that peaked on day 37.

This CDR3 is 16 amino acids long. Losses at the gene ends were 5 bases for V and 1 base for J; bases not matched to a gene: 8. Germline CDR1 SEHNR, CDR2 FQNEAQ (reference sequence). TCR alpha and TCR beta cDNA libraries carrying sample barcodes and UMIs were produced by 5'RACE using constant-segment primers. MiXCR was run by TCRdb on the 5' RACE reads, yielding one entry per CDR3 protein. The sample includes about 350,000 distinct CDR3 sequences, approximately 14% seen only once; the top ten take around 21%. As for this clonotype: No antigen is known for it.

The chain uses TRBV7-9 and TRBJ2-7, with 10 bases identical to TRBD1. This TCR derives from a man in his late teens or twenties who had mild COVID-19 (a few samples of this study predate the infection). Cell type and time point are not known. The specimen sequenced was PBMCs or a T cell subset sorted from them (not recorded which). The CDR3 loop reads CASSGGQGSPSYEQYV. CDR3 nucleotides: TGTGCCAGCAGCGGGGGACAGGGGTCACCGTCCTACGAGCAGTACGTC.